This TCR beta chain was retrieved from a study of T cell responses to AZD1222 COVID-19 vaccine. Profiling relied on immunoSEQ multiplex PCR, and the TCRdb table lists in-frame clones only, not all of them. The sample has about 110,000 clones; roughly nine tenths are singletons. This TCR derives from an adult in good health. Sequences were derived from peripheral blood, sampled on day 0 of AZD1222 vaccination.

The CDR3 DNA reads as TGTGCCTCCGGGACAGGGGTTAATTCACCCCTCCACTTT. Translating gives CASGTGVNSPLHF. The chain has TRBV19 and TRBJ1-6; 10 bases are shared with TRBD1. The CDR3 loop spans 13 amino acids. Germline V lookup: CDR1 LNHDA, CDR2 SQIVND (reference sequence). Trimming removed 11 bases from V and 6 bases from J; junction bases left unmatched: 4.